These T cell receptor beta chains were read from a single sample in a study of blood T cell repertoires in COVID-19. Some clones are missing from TCRdb's copy, which holds only in-frame ones; the method was immunoSEQ multiplex PCR. The table has over 150,000 clones, around 80% seen once; the top ten hold about 7.7%. Source material: PBMCs or T cells enriched from blood (not recorded which). The receptors were gathered from a man aged 50 to 59 who had recovered from COVID-19. The CDR3 runs from the conserved cysteine through the conserved F or W. The D gene is left open where the match is weak. Rows give clone size only sometimes, using once, few, many, or a class for an expanded clone.

d_call: TRBD1
clone_size: -
j_call: TRBJ1-6
v_call: TRBV15
cdr3_nt: TGTGCCACCAGCAGAGATCAGGGGGATCATTCACCCCTCCACTTT
cdr3_aa: CATSRDQGDHSPLHF

d_call: TRBD1
clone_size: -
j_call: TRBJ1-2
v_call: TRBV7-8
cdr3_nt: TGTGCCAGCAGCTTAGGGGCCCCGGGACAGGGGGCGGAATCCACTAACTATGGCTACACCTTC
cdr3_aa: CASSLGAPGQGAESTNYGYTF

d_call: -
clone_size: -
j_call: TRBJ2-3
v_call: TRBV7-2
cdr3_nt: TGTGCCAGCAGCTCTAGTATCGATACGCAGTATTTT
cdr3_aa: CASSSSIDTQYF

d_call: -
clone_size: -
j_call: TRBJ1-2
v_call: TRBV2
cdr3_nt: TGTGCCAGCAGTGAATTAGACTCACAATATGGCTACACCTTC
cdr3_aa: CASSELDSQYGYTF

d_call: -
clone_size: -
j_call: TRBJ1-2
v_call: TRBV14
cdr3_nt: TGTGCCAGCAGCCAATTAAGGACGGCAGGGAACTATGGCTACACCTTC
cdr3_aa: CASSQLRTAGNYGYTF

d_call: -
clone_size: -
j_call: TRBJ1-1
v_call: TRBV7-2
cdr3_nt: TGTGCCAGCAGCTTAGGGCGGCAAAACACTGAAGCTTTCTTT
cdr3_aa: CASSLGRQNTEAFF

d_call: TRBD2
clone_size: -
j_call: TRBJ2-3
v_call: TRBV19
cdr3_nt: TGTGCCAGTAGTATTCGACGGGGGGGGACAGATACGCAGTATTTT
cdr3_aa: CASSIRRGGTDTQYF

d_call: -
clone_size: -
j_call: TRBJ1-4
v_call: TRBV3-1/TRBV3-2
cdr3_nt: TGTGCCAGCAGCCAAGATCGCAGGGGCCCTAATGAAAAACTGTTTTTT
cdr3_aa: CASSQDRRGPNEKLFF

d_call: -
clone_size: once
j_call: TRBJ1-1
v_call: TRBV7-8
cdr3_nt: TGTGCCAGCAGCTTAGCGGGCAGTCCGAACACTGAAGCTTTCTTT
cdr3_aa: CASSLAGSPNTEAFF

d_call: -
clone_size: few
j_call: TRBJ2-6
v_call: TRBV3-1/TRBV3-2
cdr3_nt: TGTGCCAGCAGCGTATTCTCAGGTCCCCTCTCTGGGGCCAACGTCCTGACTTTC
cdr3_aa: CASSVFSGPLSGANVLTF

d_call: -
clone_size: -
j_call: TRBJ2-5
v_call: TRBV7-8
cdr3_nt: TGTGCCAGCAGCTTTCTTTCCCTGGGGAGAGGGCTCCAAGAGACCCAGTACTTC
cdr3_aa: CASSFLSLGRGLQETQYF

d_call: TRBD2
clone_size: -
j_call: TRBJ2-5
v_call: TRBV19
cdr3_nt: TGTGCCAGTTCAGCGGGGGGGCATAGAGAGACCCAGTACTTC
cdr3_aa: CASSAGGHRETQYF

d_call: -
clone_size: -
j_call: TRBJ2-7
v_call: TRBV12-3/TRBV12-4
cdr3_nt: TGTGCCAGCGGTATGTCAGGGGCCGAGCAGTACTTC
cdr3_aa: CASGMSGAEQYF

d_call: TRBD1
clone_size: -
j_call: TRBJ1-2
v_call: TRBV2
cdr3_nt: TGTGCCAGCAGTGATGACAGGGGGCGAGGGGGCTACACCTTC
cdr3_aa: CASSDDRGRGGYTF

d_call: TRBD1
clone_size: -
j_call: TRBJ1-1
v_call: TRBV4-2
cdr3_nt: TGTGCCAGCAGCCAAGGACAGGGGATGAACACTGAAGCTTTCTTT
cdr3_aa: CASSQGQGMNTEAFF

d_call: -
clone_size: -
j_call: TRBJ1-6
v_call: TRBV18
cdr3_nt: TGTGCCAGCTCACCGACAGATAGCTCCTATAATTCACCCCTCCACTTT
cdr3_aa: CASSPTDSSYNSPLHF

d_call: TRBD2
clone_size: -
j_call: TRBJ2-3
v_call: TRBV5-1
cdr3_nt: TGCGCCAGCAGCTTGGCCGCGGGGGGGCTGACAGATACGCAGTATTTT
cdr3_aa: CASSLAAGGLTDTQYF

d_call: -
clone_size: few
j_call: TRBJ1-5
v_call: TRBV7-8
cdr3_nt: TGTGCCAGCAGCTTAGTGCTGACAAGCAATCAGCCCCAGCATTTT
cdr3_aa: CASSLVLTSNQPQHF

d_call: -
clone_size: -
j_call: TRBJ1-1
v_call: TRBV5-1
cdr3_nt: TGCGCCAGCAGCTTTGGCACGATGAACACTGAAGCTTTCTTT
cdr3_aa: CASSFGTMNTEAFF

d_call: TRBD1
clone_size: -
j_call: TRBJ2-7
v_call: TRBV30
cdr3_nt: TGTGCCTGGGGGAAGGGGGCCACCTACGAGCAGTACTTC
cdr3_aa: CAWGKGATYEQYF

d_call: -
clone_size: -
j_call: TRBJ2-2
v_call: TRBV7-7
cdr3_nt: TGTGCCAGCAGCCCCTTACAGGGTGGCACCGGGGAGCTGTTTTTT
cdr3_aa: CASSPLQGGTGELFF

d_call: TRBD1
clone_size: -
j_call: TRBJ2-7
v_call: TRBV28
cdr3_nt: TGTGCCAGCAGCCGCGGGACAGGGGGTAGACAGCAGTACTTC
cdr3_aa: CASSRGTGGRQQYF

d_call: -
clone_size: -
j_call: TRBJ1-3
v_call: TRBV4-2
cdr3_nt: TGTGCCAGCAGCCAAGATAGCGGGCGGGACACCATATATTTT
cdr3_aa: CASSQDSGRDTIYF

d_call: -
clone_size: few
j_call: TRBJ1-1
v_call: TRBV7-9
cdr3_nt: TGTGCCAGCAGCTTCCAGGGGAGAGGGACCACTGAAGCTTTCTTT
cdr3_aa: CASSFQGRGTTEAFF

d_call: TRBD2
clone_size: -
j_call: TRBJ2-3
v_call: TRBV28
cdr3_nt: TGTGCCAGCAGTTTATTTGCGCGGGGGAGCACAGATACGCAGTATTTT
cdr3_aa: CASSLFARGSTDTQYF

d_call: -
clone_size: -
j_call: TRBJ1-3
v_call: TRBV6-5
cdr3_nt: TGTGCCAGCAGTTATATCGGGGGTCGTGGAAACACCATATATTTT
cdr3_aa: CASSYIGGRGNTIYF

d_call: TRBD2
clone_size: -
j_call: TRBJ2-7
v_call: TRBV11-2
cdr3_nt: TGTGCCAGCAGCGCAAATCGGGACTACTACGAGCAGTACTTC
cdr3_aa: CASSANRDYYEQYF

d_call: -
clone_size: -
j_call: TRBJ1-2
v_call: TRBV3-1/TRBV3-2
cdr3_nt: TGTGCCAGCAGCCAAGATCGATGGGCCAGGGAGGGGGATGGCTACACCTTC
cdr3_aa: CASSQDRWAREGDGYTF

d_call: -
clone_size: -
j_call: TRBJ1-1
v_call: TRBV2
cdr3_nt: TGTGCCAGCAGTGGCCAGTACACTGAAGCTTTCTTT
cdr3_aa: CASSGQYTEAFF